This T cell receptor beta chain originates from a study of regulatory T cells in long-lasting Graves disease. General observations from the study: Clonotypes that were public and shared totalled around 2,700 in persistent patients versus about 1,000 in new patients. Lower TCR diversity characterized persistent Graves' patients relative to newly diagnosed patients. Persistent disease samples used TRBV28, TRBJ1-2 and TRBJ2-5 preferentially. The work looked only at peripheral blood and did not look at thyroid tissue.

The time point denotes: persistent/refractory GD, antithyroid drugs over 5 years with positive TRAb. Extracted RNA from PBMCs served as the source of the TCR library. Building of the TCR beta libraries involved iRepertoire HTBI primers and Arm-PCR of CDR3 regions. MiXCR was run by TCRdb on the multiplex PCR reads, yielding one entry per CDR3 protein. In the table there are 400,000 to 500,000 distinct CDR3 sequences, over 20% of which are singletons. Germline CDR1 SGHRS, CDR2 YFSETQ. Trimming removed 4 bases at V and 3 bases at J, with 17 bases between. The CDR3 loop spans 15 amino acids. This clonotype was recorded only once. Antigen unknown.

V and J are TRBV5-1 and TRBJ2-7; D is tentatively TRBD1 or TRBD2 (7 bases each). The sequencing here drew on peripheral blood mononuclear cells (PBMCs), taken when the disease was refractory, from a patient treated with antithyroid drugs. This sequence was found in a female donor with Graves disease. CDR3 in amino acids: CASSLGGGDLYEQYF. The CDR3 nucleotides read TGCGCCAGCAGCCTGGGAGGGGGCGACCTCTACGAGCAGTACTTC.